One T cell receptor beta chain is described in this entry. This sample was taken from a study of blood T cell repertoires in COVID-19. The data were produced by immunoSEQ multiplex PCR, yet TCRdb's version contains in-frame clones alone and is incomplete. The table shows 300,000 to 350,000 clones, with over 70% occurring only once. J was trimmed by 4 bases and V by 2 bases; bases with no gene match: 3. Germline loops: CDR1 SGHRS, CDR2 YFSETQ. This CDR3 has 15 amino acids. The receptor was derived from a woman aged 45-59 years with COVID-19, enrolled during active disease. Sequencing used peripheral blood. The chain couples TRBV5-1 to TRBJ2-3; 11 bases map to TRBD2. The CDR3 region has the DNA TGCGCCAGCAGCTTTGGGACTAGCGGTTCAGATACGCAGTATTTT. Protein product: CASSFGTSGSDTQYF. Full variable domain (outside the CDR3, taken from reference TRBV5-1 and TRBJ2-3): KAGVTQTPRYLIKTRGQQVTLSCSPISGHRSVSWYQQTPGQGLQFLFEYFSETQRNKGNFPGRFSGRQFSNSRSEMNVSTLELGDSALYLCASSFGTSGSDTQYFGPGTRLTVL.